These 4 T cell receptor beta chains originate from one sample sequenced in a study of metastatic and nonmetastatic thyroid tumors. TCRdb re-called the PCR reads through MiXCR. The sample yields under 45,000 clones, roughly a sixth seen once. The entire patient cohort was treatment-naive prior to thyroid surgery. The specimen sequenced was tumor tissue. The receptors here all came from a female donor with papillary thyroid cancer or a benign thyroid nodule (not recorded which). Some clones in this sample may be carry-over from other donors' samples.

This clone was seen repeatedly, ten times or more. The J gene is TRBJ2-7, the V gene TRBV5-4; D is perhaps TRBD1 (5 bases). Trimming removed 0 bases from V and 6 bases from J, with 13 bases in between. Looked up from germline, CDR1 is SGHNT and CDR2 is YYREEE (reference sequence). The CDR3 spans 14 residues. CDR3 amino acids: CASSLESGLSEQYF. The DNA of the CDR3 is TGTGCCAGCAGCTTGGAGTCAGGGCTCTCCGAGCAGTACTTC.

In this sample, this clone turned up once. The chain couples TRBV11-1 to TRBJ2-7; perhaps TRBD1 as D (5 bases). V was pared by 1 base and J by 2 bases, with 15 bases between. Germline-derived CDR1 and CDR2 are SGHAT and FQDESV (reference sequence). The CDR3 extends over 16 amino acids. DNA for the CDR3: TGTGCCAGCAGCTTAGGTAGGCCAGGGCTTCCCTACGAGCAGTACTTC. This gives the protein CASSLGRPGLPYEQYF.

In its sample, this clone was seen many times. The rearrangement links TRBV5-1 to TRBJ2-5; the match to TRBD1 covers 7 bases. Germline-derived CDR1 and CDR2 are SGHRS and YFSETQ. This CDR3 region has 15 residues. Trimming took 1 base from V and 0 from J; bases not matched to a gene: 3. CDR3 bases: TGCGCCAGCAGCTTGCCGGGACAGAACCAAGAGACCCAGTACTTC. It specifies CASSLPGQNQETQYF.

This clone was seen repeatedly, ten times or more. This chain joins TRBV20-1 and TRBJ1-2, with D unresolved. V lost 2 bases and J lost 6, with 7 bases in between. The CDR3 totals 11 residues. Per the germline V gene, CDR1 is DFQATT and CDR2 is SNEGSKA (reference sequence). CDR3 sequence reads: CSARNRDGYTF. In nucleotides, the CDR3 is TGCAGTGCTAGAAATAGGGATGGCTACACCTTC.